These 4 T cell receptor beta chains were sequenced from one sample in a study of T cell clonality in common variable immunodeficiency. Clones were read by immunoSEQ multiplex PCR, and TCRdb kept only the in-frame ones, dropping some. This repertoire lists fewer than 35,000 clones without singletons; about 6.7% sits in the top ten. Study outcomes and limitations: In common variable immunodeficiency, TCR beta chains reportedly carried fewer deletions and N-nucleotide insertions.

The antigens these receptors bind are not known. The sequenced sample was peripheral blood mononuclear cells. Receptors originate from a human donor with common variable immunodeficiency.

This clone was counted only a few times. CDR3 in amino acids: CASSIGRQGANSPLHF. CDR3 DNA, as far as it was read: TGTGCCAGTAGTATAGGGAGACAGGGGGCGAATTCACCC. The chain joins TRBV19 to TRBJ1-6, with 10 bases fitting TRBD1. The read comes to an end 3 residues before the CDR3 does, leaving the germline J gene to fill in the end. Germline CDR1 is LNHDA and CDR2 is SQIVND (reference sequence). The CDR3 covers 16 residues. The junction had 4 bases not matched to a gene; V was cut back by 1 base and J by 7 bases.

This clone has a handful of counts. The read terminates 3 residues ahead of where the CDR3 ends, so the germline J gene completes it. The chain joins TRBV7-9 to TRBJ1-5; the D gene is possibly TRBD1 (6 bases). Germline V lookup: CDR1 SEHNR, CDR2 FQNEAQ (reference sequence). The CDR3 is made up of 14 amino acids. The germline V and J ends were trimmed by 4 bases and 3 bases, with 10 bases remaining between them. The CDR3 sequence is CASSSGQNNQPQHF. CDR3 bases read: TGTGCCAGCAGCTCCGGACAGAACAATCAGCCC.

This clone has at least ten counts. Read coverage stops 3 residues before the CDR3 terminus; the germline J gene supplies the remainder. The rearrangement uses TRBV14 and TRBJ1-4; D possibly corresponds to TRBD1 (6 bases). The CDR3 covers 15 residues. Germline CDR1 and CDR2: SGHDN and FVKESK. V lost 4 bases and J lost 8, with 17 bases in between. The CDR3 DNA, read in part, is TGTGCCAGCAGCCCCCTTACAGGGAAGTACGAAAAA. Its translation is CASSPLTGKYEK. The full CDR3 sequence reads CASSPLTGKYEKLFF.

This clone has a handful of counts. The CDR3 sequence is CASSESLGRNQPQHF. CDR3 DNA, as far as it was read: TGTGCCAGTAGTGAGAGTTTAGGGCGCAATCAGCCC. The chain couples TRBV19 to TRBJ1-5, with D unresolved. The DNA ends 3 residues before the CDR3 does, and the rest of the CDR3 is filled in from the germline J gene. Germline V gives CDR1 LNHDA, CDR2 SQIVND (reference sequence). The CDR3 length is 15 residues. With 5 bases removed from V and 2 bases from J, the gap between germline ends came to 13 bases. Supplemented by reference TRBV19 and TRBJ1-5, the full variable domain reads DGGITQSPKYLFRKEGQNVTLSCEQNLNHDAMYWYRQDPGQGLRLIYYSQIVNDFQKGDIAEGYSVSREKKESFPLTVTSAQKNPTAFYLCASSESLGRNQPQHFGDGTRLSIL.